Below, one TCR beta chain is given with its context. These data belong to a study of CD8 T cells in Susac syndrome. After extraction with the RNeasy kit, roughly 0.5 to 1 ug of the RNA was reverse transcribed using random hexamers. MiXCR, applied by TCRdb to the immunoSEQ multiplex PCR reads, yields one record per CDR3 protein. This table has about 130,000 distinct CDR3 sequences, about 90% appearing once. The sequence was obtained from a human donor with multiple sclerosis. Sequencing was performed on CD8+ T cells from PBMCs.

The CDR3 region has the DNA TGTGCCAGCAGCCAAGATGGGACTAGCAGGGGCAATGAGCAGTTCTTC. Amino acid sequence: CASSQDGTSRGNEQFF. The V call is TRBV4-2, the J call TRBJ2-1; 9 positions match TRBD2. This CDR3 has 16 amino acids. CDR1 and CDR2 (germline): LGHNA, YNFKEQ. Losses at the gene ends were 0 bases for V and 6 bases for J; bases not matched to a gene: 6.